This T cell receptor (beta chain) stems from a study of regulatory and conventional T cells in RAG deficiency (dated 2017 in TCRdb). With regard to the full study: High-throughput TCR beta sequencing was used to compare the repertoire diversity and composition of Treg, conventional CD4+ and CD8+ T cells between RAG-deficient patients and healthy controls.

The CDR3 sequence holds 13 residues, the cysteine and phenylalanine included. This entry keeps only the CDR3 DNA: 39 bases, framed from base 1. The germline V gene specifies SGHNT as CDR1 and YENEEA as CDR2. The germline V end is reduced by 3 bases and the J end by 7 bases; junction bases left unmatched: 2. Worth noting for this clone: The antigen it binds to is not known. Qualities for individual bases were not recorded, and no much larger clone is one base off.

Before genomic DNA extraction, conventional CD4+ T cells were purified from blood as CD25-low CD127-high cells. Repertoire analyses used several healthy control donors as the comparison group. Overall study results and their limits: For some subjects, some T-cell subset analyses were not performed. Compared with control T-cell subpopulations, RAG-deficient patients had much lower Shannon entropy and higher Simpson indices. Compared with controls, Omenn syndrome and CID/AS patients had 80 to 100-fold fewer unique TCR beta sequences in Treg cells, but only around 10-fold fewer in the other subsets. Sorted CD25-high CD127-low cells from Omenn syndrome patients may represent peripherally activated cells rather than bona fide Treg cells. Shorter CDR3 lengths were found in all patient T-cell subsets, and >85% Treg-Tconv repertoire overlap at nucleotide and amino acid level was observed in Omenn syndrome patients.

Preparation of the library involved the immunoSEQ multiplex PCR assay. Genomic DNA from the sorted T-cell subsets was used to amplify rearranged TCR beta chain products, which were then sequenced. The original pipeline was this. Shannon entropy and Simpson indices were used to measure how diverse the repertoire of productive TCR beta rearrangements was. To assess clonal expansion, the frequencies of the 100 most abundant productive TCR beta clonotypes were added up as a share of total reads. The TRB repertoires were scored with a self-reactivity index that is based on amino acid usage at CDR3beta positions 6 and 7. Two-way ANOVA was applied to the repertoire analyses, whereas Student t or Mann-Whitney tests were applied to the flow cytometric analyses. TCRdb carries this immuneACCESS record with in-frame sequences only. Its versions omit some clonotypes, under half of them owing to an unresolved V gene in the studies checked, with the rest unexplained. V and J calls and clone size are copied from that table; D and trimming were computed from the DNA. The sample table records more than 40,000 clones; about 87% of these occur just once. Of the sample, 0.51% falls within the top ten clones.

The sample also formed part of further work on regulatory T cells. The second study, in turn, reports: In the multiplex PCR, 52 forward TRBV primers and 13 reverse TRBJ primers were used, and assay-based and computational corrections were applied for amplification bias. Repertoires from patients had restricted unique TRB V-J pairs and skewed V and J gene usage, with the strongest effect in regulatory T cells. Between CD3G-deficient patients and healthy controls, the study compared T-cell receptor beta repertoires in sorted regulatory T cells, conventional CD4+ T cells and CD8+ T cells. Peripheral blood mononuclear cells were isolated by Ficoll density separation. Within the immunoSEQ assay, multiplex PCR amplified rearranged TRB loci from genomic DNA. Sequencing of the TRB amplicons was done on an Illumina HiSeq platform. Raw sequences were error-filtered and aligned to reference gene sequences by custom algorithms and were subsequently analyzed with the immunoSEQ online tools. Frequencies of productive and nonproductive TRB rearrangements were evaluated among both unique and total sequences. Groups were compared by t tests, Mann-Whitney tests or two-way ANOVA performed in Prism software.

Source material: CD4+ effector T cells sorted from blood. Rearrangement joined TRBV11-3 to TRBJ2-1, with TRBD2 identical over 8 junction bases. The clonotype comes from a human donor in good health. Read as DNA, the sequence is TGTGCCAGCAGCTTGACTAGCGTTAATGAGCAGTTCTTC. This encodes CASSLTSVNEQFF.